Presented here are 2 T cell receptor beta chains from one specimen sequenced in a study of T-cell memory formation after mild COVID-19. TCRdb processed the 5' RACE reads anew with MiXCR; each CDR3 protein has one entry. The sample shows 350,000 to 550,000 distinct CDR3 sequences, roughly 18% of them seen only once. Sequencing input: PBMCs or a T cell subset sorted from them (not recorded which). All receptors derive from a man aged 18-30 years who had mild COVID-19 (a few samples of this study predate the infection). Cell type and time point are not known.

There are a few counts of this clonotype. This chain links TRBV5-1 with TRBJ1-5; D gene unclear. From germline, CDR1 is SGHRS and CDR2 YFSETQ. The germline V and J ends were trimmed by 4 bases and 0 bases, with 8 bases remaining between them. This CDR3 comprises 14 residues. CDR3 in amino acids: CASSPGNSNQPQHF. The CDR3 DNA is TGCGCCAGCAGCCCCGGCAATAGCAATCAGCCCCAGCATTTT.

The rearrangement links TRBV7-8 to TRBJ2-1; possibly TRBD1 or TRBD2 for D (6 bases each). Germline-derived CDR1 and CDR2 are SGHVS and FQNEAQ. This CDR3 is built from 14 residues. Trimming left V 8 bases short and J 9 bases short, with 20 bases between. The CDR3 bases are TGTGCCAGCGGTGGGGGGAGGTTCAGGGGTGAGCAGTTCTTC. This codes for CASGGGRFRGEQFF.